Detailed here is one TCR beta chain. The antigen is undetermined. The data derive from a study of T cell responses to AZD1222 COVID-19 vaccine. Study-level results: Donors were largely white British and mainly female; clonal diversity was possibly underestimated. Researchers report vaccine-associated CD4 TCRs spanning spike, with dominance at 160-218 and 743-854. After the peak T cell response, and only then, were repertoires sampled.

TCRdb's copy holds only in-frame clones and misses some; the assay was immunoSEQ multiplex PCR. The table shows tens of thousands of clones, with around nine tenths occurring only once. The CDR3 extends over 14 amino acids. V was trimmed by 5 bases and J by 11 bases, leaving 19 bases between them. Germline V gene lookup returns CDR1 LNHDA and CDR2 SQIVND (reference sequence). Doses given second, at about 4 or about 12 weeks, were pooled. The clonotype was recovered from an adult who received the AZD1222 COVID-19 vaccine. The input for sequencing was peripheral blood, taken 28 days after the second AZD1222 dose. The rearrangement links TRBV19 to TRBJ1-5; possible D gene TRBD1, 6 bases. CDR3 amino acids: CASSRSGGHGAQHF. In DNA, the CDR3 is TGTGCCAGTAGTCGATCTGGGGGCCATGGAGCCCAGCATTTT.